This T cell receptor beta chain was sequenced during a study of T cell clonotyping in hematopoietic cell transplantation. This clone was counted once. Repertoires were generated with immunoSEQ multiplex PCR, while TCRdb's copy carries only in-frame clones and drops some. The data show 25,000 to 35,000 clones, about 93% seen once. The time point: recipient sample about 28 days before transplant, after cytoreduction. Germline V gives CDR1 SGHVS, CDR2 FNYEAQ. The CDR3 consists of 14 residues. V was shortened by 2 bases and J by 9 bases, with 14 bases between the two germline ends. This sequence was found in a man between 50 and 59 years old with acute myeloid leukemia. Some clones in this sample may be carry-over from other donors' samples. The rearrangement joins TRBV7-6 to TRBJ2-1, with D perhaps TRBD1 (6 bases). The source material was peripheral blood mononuclear cells, sampled before stem cell transplant. The CDR3 spells CASSLTTGRTEQFF. CDR3 sequence (DNA): TGTGCCAGCAGCTTAACCACAGGGCGGACTGAGCAGTTCTTC.